A selection of T cell receptor beta chains follows, all from one sample in a study of T cell repertoires in aging, cancer and after chemotherapy. Each CDR3 protein gets one entry after TCRdb re-called the multiplex PCR reads with MiXCR. The profile covers 4,000 to 5,000 distinct CDR3 sequences, with 30% to 40% appearing a single time and 63% taken by the ten largest. Sequencing input: blood. The receptors derive from a human donor with a solid tumor. Both conserved end residues are part of each CDR3.

length	J	V	CDR3
15	TRBJ2-1	TRBV7-3	CASSLTGGSYNEQFF
17	TRBJ2-3	TRBV5-6	CASSQGTGTSGADTQYF
13	TRBJ1-2	TRBV12-3/TRBV12-4	CASNPTGTGLHDF
12	TRBJ2-3	TRBV10-3	CAISGSADTQYF
15	TRBJ2-7	TRBV6-6	CASSPGTSGAGEQYF
14	TRBJ2-7	TRBV7-2	CASSPWTSSGEQYF
16	TRBJ1-1	TRBV5-4	CASSGGGQFMNTEAFF
10	TRBJ1-1	TRBV20-1	CSARYTEAFF
19	TRBJ2-2	TRBV5-6	CASSLAGLAGGPYTGELFF
18	TRBJ2-7	TRBV5-6	CASSPVSWGGQGFNEQYF
16	TRBJ2-5	TRBV18	CASSPRLADIQETQYF
14	TRBJ2-7	TRBV5-6	CASSYGDRGREQYF
15	TRBJ1-1	TRBV18	CASSPGQLGNTEAFF
14	TRBJ1-5	TRBV20-1	CSASLLFSNQPQHF
15	TRBJ2-1	TRBV7-2	CASSFSGRVGDEQFF
15	TRBJ2-7	TRBV11-1	CASSLEDLIGPQQYF
11	TRBJ1-1	TRBV18	CASQMNTEAFF
13	TRBJ1-4	TRBV20-1	CSARQGTLEKLFF
13	TRBJ1-2	TRBV6-2/TRBV6-3	CAASLFSGDGYTF
15	TRBJ2-2	TRBV6-1	CASRVIAAHTGELFF
13	TRBJ1-2	TRBV5-6	CASSLTGTYGYTF
16	TRBJ2-5	TRBV5-6	CASSFSSGGRGETQYF
12	TRBJ2-1	TRBV28	CASSFTLNEQFF
17	TRBJ1-3	TRBV6-6	CASSPRLLDRAGNTIYF
14	TRBJ1-5	TRBV6-5	CATSHGPLQGPQHF
15	TRBJ1-6	TRBV25-1	CASSEPGRELSPLHF
15	TRBJ1-5	TRBV5-4	CASSLGTGANQPQHF
15	TRBJ2-5	TRBV7-2	CASSLRDRGSEIQYF
16	TRBJ2-6	TRBV4-1	CASSQRRDSGANVLTF
17	TRBJ1-6	TRBV7-6	CASSLSSVGSYNSPLHF
15	TRBJ2-5	TRBV11-2	CASSLRRSAQETQYF
15	TRBJ2-4	TRBV4-1	CASSLIWDSKNIQYF
15	TRBJ1-5	TRBV6-4	CASRGRGQGNQPQHF
13	TRBJ1-2	TRBV6-1	CASSEKENYGYTF
13	TRBJ1-1	TRBV29-1	CSVEPFKNTEAFF
14	TRBJ1-4	TRBV7-6	CASSLRGSNEKLFF
15	TRBJ1-1	TRBV6-6	CASSEGAGLNTEAFF
13	TRBJ1-2	TRBV6-1	CASSEGRRLNYTF
11	TRBJ2-1	TRBV20-1	CSPKGDNEQFF
17	TRBJ2-1	TRBV28	CASSLPRLAASYNEQFF
13	TRBJ2-5	TRBV20-1	CSARLAPQETQYF
16	TRBJ2-2	TRBV7-3	CASSQESQGARRELFF